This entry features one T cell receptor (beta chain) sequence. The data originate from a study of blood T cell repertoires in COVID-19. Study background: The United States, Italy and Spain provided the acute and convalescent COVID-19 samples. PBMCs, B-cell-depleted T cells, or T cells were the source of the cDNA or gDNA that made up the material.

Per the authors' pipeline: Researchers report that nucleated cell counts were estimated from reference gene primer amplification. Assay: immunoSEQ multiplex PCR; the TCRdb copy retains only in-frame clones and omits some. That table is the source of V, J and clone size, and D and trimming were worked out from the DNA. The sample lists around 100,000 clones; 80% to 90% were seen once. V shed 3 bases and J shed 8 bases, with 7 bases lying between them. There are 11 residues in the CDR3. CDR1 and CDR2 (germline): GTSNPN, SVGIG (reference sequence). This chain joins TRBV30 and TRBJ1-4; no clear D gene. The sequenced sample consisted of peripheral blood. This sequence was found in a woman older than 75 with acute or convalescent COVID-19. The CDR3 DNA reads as TGTGCCTGGAGGAAGGAGGAAAAACTGTTTTTT. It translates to CAWRKEEKLFF.